This T cell receptor (beta chain) was found in a study of blood T cell repertoires in COVID-19. Looking at the study overall: The samples span acute and convalescent COVID-19 from the United States, Italy and Spain.

In the original workflow: Cell counts per sample came from amplifying reference gene primers. Profiling relied on immunoSEQ multiplex PCR, and the TCRdb table lists in-frame clones only, not all of them. D and trimming come from the DNA, and the V and J calls and clone size come from that table. Altogether 250,000 to 350,000 clones are present, around 85% being singletons, with the ten largest covering approximately 4.2%. The ends lost 6 bases at V and 7 bases at J; junction bases unmatched: 9. The CDR3 has 14 amino acids. Germline values: CDR1 MNHEY, CDR2 SVGAGI. Sequenced input: PBMCs or T cells enriched from blood (not recorded which). The V call is TRBV6-5, the J call TRBJ2-1; 7 nucleotides match TRBD1. The receptor's source is a woman aged 30 to 39 who had recovered from COVID-19. The CDR3: CASRDREYTNEQFF. The DNA of the CDR3 is TGTGCCAGCAGAGACAGGGAATACACGAATGAGCAGTTCTTC.